Listed below are T cell receptor beta chains from one sample, sequenced in a study of blood T cell repertoires in COVID-19. Produced via immunoSEQ multiplex PCR; TCRdb's table is partial and in-frame only. The sample gives roughly 140,000 clones, over 70% of which show up once; 3.5% is in the top ten. Sequencing was carried out using peripheral blood. These receptors originate from a man aged 65 to 85 who had recovered from COVID-19. Both conserved end residues are part of each CDR3. The D gene is left open where the match is weak. Rows give clone size only sometimes, using once, few, many, or a class for an expanded clone.

TRBD1	TRBJ1-3	TRBV7-9	NA	TGTGCCAGCAGCGATTCACTGGTGACAGGGAGGACTGGAAACACCATATATTTT	CASSDSLVTGRTGNTIYF
NA	TRBJ2-5	TRBV5-1	NA	TGCGCCAGCAGCTTGGGTAGTCAAGAGACCCAGTACTTC	CASSLGSQETQYF
TRBD2	TRBJ2-3	TRBV15	NA	TGTGCCACCACCCGGACTAGCGGGAAATTCACAGATACGCAGTATTTT	CATTRTSGKFTDTQYF
TRBD1	TRBJ2-3	TRBV19	NA	TGTGCCAGTCGATCACAGGGGATAGATACGCAGTATTTT	CASRSQGIDTQYF
TRBD1	TRBJ2-1	TRBV2	NA	TGTGCCAGCAGCAACAGGGGGCGGAATGAGCAGTTCTTC	CASSNRGRNEQFF
NA	TRBJ2-1	TRBV3-1/TRBV3-2	NA	TGTGCCAGCAGCTCATACCCGACAGCATTAAAGCAGTTCTTC	CASSSYPTALKQFF
NA	TRBJ2-7	TRBV3-1/TRBV3-2	NA	TGTGCCAGCAGCCAAGGAGCCCCCCAACGGGAGCAGTACTTC	CASSQGAPQREQYF
TRBD2	TRBJ2-7	TRBV3-1/TRBV3-2	once	TGTGCCAGCAGCCGGGCGCGGGAGGGGCCGTACTTC	CASSRAREGPYF
NA	TRBJ2-1	TRBV27	NA	TGTGCCAGCAGTGTCTCCCGCTACGGGGGATACAATGAGCAGTTCTTC	CASSVSRYGGYNEQFF
TRBD2	TRBJ2-7	TRBV28	NA	TGTGCCAGCAGTTTTCGGCGGGAGGTCGACGAGCAGTACTTC	CASSFRREVDEQYF
TRBD1	TRBJ1-5	TRBV6-5	NA	TGTGCCAGCAGTTTGAGACAGGGAAATAGCAATCAGCCCCAGCATTTT	CASSLRQGNSNQPQHF
NA	TRBJ1-6	TRBV9	once	TGTGCCAGCAGCGATCCCCTTGGGAGGGAGGTCTTGAGCAATTCACCCCTCCACTTT	CASSDPLGREVLSNSPLHF
NA	TRBJ2-2	TRBV5-4	NA	TGTGCCAGCAGCTTGGAGGCAGGGGACGCGACCGGGGAGCTGTTTTTT	CASSLEAGDATGELFF
TRBD1	TRBJ1-6	TRBV4-2	NA	TGTGCCAGCAGCCAAGAGGACAGGGCCGGGAATTCACCCCTCCACTTT	CASSQEDRAGNSPLHF
NA	TRBJ2-3	TRBV25-1	NA	TGTGCCAGCAGTAGACAGGGGAGGGTGGATACGCAGTATTTT	CASSRQGRVDTQYF
TRBD2	TRBJ2-1	TRBV7-9	NA	TGTGCCAGCAGCTCTAGCGGGAGATTCAGGGCTGAGCAGTTCTTC	CASSSSGRFRAEQFF
NA	TRBJ2-3	TRBV7-3	NA	TGTGCCAGCAGCTCTCGCGGGAGCACAGATACGCAGTATTTT	CASSSRGSTDTQYF
NA	TRBJ1-2	TRBV2	once	TGTGCCAGCACCCCAGGGAGGGCGCCCAGCTATGGCTACACCTTC	CASTPGRAPSYGYTF
TRBD1	TRBJ1-5	TRBV19	NA	TGTGCCAGTAGTATCAGGGGGCCTGGCAATCAGCCCCAGCATTTT	CASSIRGPGNQPQHF
TRBD2	TRBJ2-3	TRBV5-1	NA	TGCGCCAGCAGCTTTGGCCTAGCGGGAGTTGGCGATACGCAGTATTTT	CASSFGLAGVGDTQYF
TRBD2	TRBJ2-1	TRBV7-9	NA	TGTGCCAGCAGCTTGGTAGCGGGGCACAATGAGCAGTTCTTC	CASSLVAGHNEQFF
NA	TRBJ1-1	TRBV6-2/TRBV6-3	NA	TGTGCCAGCAGTTACTCCCAAACTAACCGAGGCGGAGCTTTCTTT	CASSYSQTNRGGAFF
NA	TRBJ1-2	TRBV4-2	NA	TGTGCCAGCAGCCAAGAGACAGGTCCCAACTATGGCTACACCTTC	CASSQETGPNYGYTF
TRBD2	TRBJ2-1	TRBV3-1/TRBV3-2	NA	TGTGCCAGCACCCCGGGACTAGCTTACAATGAGCAGTTCTTC	CASTPGLAYNEQFF
NA	TRBJ2-3	TRBV19	NA	TGTGCCAGTAGTATCGGAAGCGGGTTAAGCACAGATACGCAGTATTTT	CASSIGSGLSTDTQYF
NA	TRBJ2-7	TRBV6-5	NA	TGTGCCAGCAGTTACTCAAGCGCCCGCTCCTACGAGCAGTACTTC	CASSYSSARSYEQYF
TRBD1	TRBJ2-1	TRBV7-8	NA	TGTGCCAGCAGCCCCCGGACAGGGAGCTCCTACAATGAGCAGTTCTTC	CASSPRTGSSYNEQFF
TRBD2	TRBJ2-2	TRBV6-7	few	TGTGCCAGCAGTTGGGGACTAGCAGCAAACACCGGGGAGCTGTTTTTT	CASSWGLAANTGELFF
NA	TRBJ1-5	TRBV19	NA	TGTGCCAGTAGTATAGCTGAGAGGGCCTTAAGCAATCAGCCCCAGCATTTT	CASSIAERALSNQPQHF
NA	TRBJ2-6	TRBV10-3	NA	TGTGCCATCAGTGATAGGGGGTTGAGCGGTGGGGCCAACGTCCTGACTTTC	CAISDRGLSGGANVLTF
NA	TRBJ1-1	TRBV30	NA	TGTGCCTGGAGTGTAGGGGCTTGGCAGGGGAACACTGAAGCTTTCTTT	CAWSVGAWQGNTEAFF
TRBD2	TRBJ2-3	TRBV5-1	few	TGCGCCAGCAGCTTGGTCGGGAGGCCCCCAGATACGCAGTATTTT	CASSLVGRPPDTQYF
NA	TRBJ2-1	TRBV5-6	NA	TGTGCCAGCAGCCAGTTGGGTTCGGGGGTGTGGTTCTTC	CASSQLGSGVWFF
TRBD1	TRBJ2-7	TRBV5-1	NA	TGCGCCAGCAGCTACGGGACAGGGTCCTACGAGCAGTACTTC	CASSYGTGSYEQYF
TRBD2	TRBJ2-3	TRBV6-5	NA	TGTGCCAGCAGTACACTAGCGGGAGTTGGGGATACGCAGTATTTT	CASSTLAGVGDTQYF
NA	TRBJ1-2	TRBV6-1	NA	TGTGCCAGCAGTGAAGAGGTGGCAGGGTTTACCTATGGCTACACCTTC	CASSEEVAGFTYGYTF
TRBD2	TRBJ2-1	TRBV10-3	NA	TGTGCCATCACTCTTCGGACTAGTGCCGCCAGCTCCTACAATGAGCAGTTCTTC	CAITLRTSAASSYNEQFF
NA	TRBJ2-7	TRBV11-2	NA	TGTGCCAGCAGCCACTTTAGCGGCTCCTACGAGCAGTACTTC	CASSHFSGSYEQYF
TRBD1	TRBJ2-7	TRBV2	NA	TGTGCCAGCAGTAAGGGACAGGGGATATACGAGCAGTACTTC	CASSKGQGIYEQYF
NA	TRBJ1-2	TRBV5-1	NA	TGCGCCAGCAGCTTGGAACAGGTGACCTATGGCTACACCTTC	CASSLEQVTYGYTF
NA	TRBJ2-7	TRBV18	NA	TGTGCCAGCTCACCGGGCGCGGGACCCTACGAGCAGTACTTC	CASSPGAGPYEQYF
TRBD2	TRBJ2-3	TRBV5-6	NA	TGTGCCAGCAGCTTGGGTGGTGGCGGGAGTCGGACAGATACGCAGTATTTT	CASSLGGGGSRTDTQYF
TRBD2	TRBJ2-1	TRBV3-1/TRBV3-2	NA	TGTGCCAGCAGCCAAACGGACGGCGGGAGGGCCTTCAATGAGCAGTTCTTC	CASSQTDGGRAFNEQFF
NA	TRBJ1-4	TRBV29-1	NA	TGCAGCGCTAAAGCGGGGATTAATGAAAAACTGTTTTTT	CSAKAGINEKLFF
NA	TRBJ2-2	TRBV7-7	NA	TGTGCCAGCCAAGCGGGGAACACCGGGGAGCTGTTTTTT	CASQAGNTGELFF
TRBD2	TRBJ2-5	TRBV9	once	TGTGCCAGCAGCGTAGGGACTAGCGGTGGAGAGACCCAGTACTTC	CASSVGTSGGETQYF
TRBD1	TRBJ1-2	TRBV27	NA	TGTGCCAGCAGTTTGGGACAGAAGAGCCCTGGCTACACCTTC	CASSLGQKSPGYTF